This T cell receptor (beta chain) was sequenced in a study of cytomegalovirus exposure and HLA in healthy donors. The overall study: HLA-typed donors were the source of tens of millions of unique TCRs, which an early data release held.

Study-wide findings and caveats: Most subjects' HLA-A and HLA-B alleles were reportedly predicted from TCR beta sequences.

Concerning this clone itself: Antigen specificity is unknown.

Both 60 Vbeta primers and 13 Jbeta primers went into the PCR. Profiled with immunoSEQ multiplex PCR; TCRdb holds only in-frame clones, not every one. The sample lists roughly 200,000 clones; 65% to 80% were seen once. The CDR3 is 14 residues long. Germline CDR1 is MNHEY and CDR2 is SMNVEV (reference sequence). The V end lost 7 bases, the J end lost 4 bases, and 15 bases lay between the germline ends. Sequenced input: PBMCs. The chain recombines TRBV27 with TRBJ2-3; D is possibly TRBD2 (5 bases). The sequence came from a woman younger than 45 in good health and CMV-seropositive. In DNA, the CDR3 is TGTGCCAGCACAAACGGGGTGATGTCAGATACGCAGTATTTT. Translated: CASTNGVMSDTQYF.